The 17 T cell receptor beta chains below all came from one sample that was sequenced in a study of radiation and T cells in renal cell carcinoma. As to time point: blood 4 weeks post-SBRT, at nephrectomy. Treatment meaning: 15 Gy SBRT to primary tumor, nephrectomy 4 weeks later. Sequencing used immunoSEQ multiplex PCR; TCRdb keeps in-frame clones, though not all of them. The sample includes some 150,000 clones, approximately 86% of them seen just once. The source was blood, collected from a patient whose treatment included radiotherapy and nephrectomy. All receptors derive from a woman in her 50s with renal cell carcinoma.

V is TRBV19 and J is TRBJ2-7, with no clear D. The length of the CDR3 is 13 residues. Trimming stripped 5 bases from V and 4 bases from J, with 12 bases between. Germline V lookup: CDR1 LNHDA, CDR2 SQIVND (reference sequence). The CDR3 nucleotides read TGTGCCAGTAGTCCCCCAGGCCAGTACGAGCAGTACTTC. Translated: CASSPPGQYEQYF.

The chain carries TRBV2 and TRBJ1-6, with D maybe TRBD1 (5 bases). The germline CDR1 and CDR2 sequences are SNHLY and FYNNEI. The CDR3 sequence is 15 residues long. V gave up 8 bases and J gave up 4 bases, with 15 bases separating them. The CDR3 is CASETDRGYNSPLHF. CDR3 in DNA: TGTGCCAGCGAGACGGATAGGGGTTATAATTCACCCCTCCACTTT.

The V call is TRBV7-8, the J call TRBJ2-3; 11 bases are shared with TRBD2. The CDR3 covers 16 residues. The V gene end was trimmed by 2 bases and the J gene end by 4 bases; junction bases not matched to a gene: 5. CDR1 and CDR2 (germline): SGHVS, FQNEAQ. CDR3 sequence: CASSLITSGSADTQYF. In DNA form, the CDR3 reads TGTGCCAGCAGCTTAATAACTAGCGGGAGTGCAGATACGCAGTATTTT.

This rearrangement joins TRBV6-6 to TRBJ2-7, with 7 bases identical to TRBD2. The length of the CDR3 is 15 residues. Per germline, CDR1 MNHNY and CDR2 SVGAGI (reference sequence). The V and J ends lost 6 bases and 0 bases, in that order; junction bases with no gene match: 8. This CDR3 is CASRVRSGASYEQYF. The CDR3 DNA reads TGTGCCAGCAGGGTACGGAGCGGGGCCTCCTACGAGCAGTACTTC.

The J gene is TRBJ2-1, the V gene TRBV6-5; perhaps TRBD1 as D (7 bases). CDR3 length equals 15 residues. V lost 6 bases, J lost 13 bases, and 25 bases lay in between. Germline-derived CDR1 and CDR2 are MNHEY and SVGAGI. CDR3 bases: TGTGCCAGCAGCGCCCATGGTTTTCAGGGGGGCGATCAGTTCTTC. It codes for CASSAHGFQGGDQFF.

The chain links TRBV5-6 to TRBJ2-3; the match to TRBD1 covers 8 bases. The V gene's germline CDR1 is SGHDT and CDR2 YYEEEE. The CDR3 consists of 14 residues. V shed 4 bases and J 4 bases; nucleotides not matched to a gene: 5. This CDR3 reads CASSVTGVPDTQYF. CDR3 DNA sequence: TGTGCCAGCAGCGTGACAGGGGTCCCAGATACGCAGTATTTT.

The gene calls are TRBV5-6 and TRBJ1-2; 9 positions match TRBD1. CDR1 is SGHDT, CDR2 YYEEEE, per germline. This CDR3 contains 14 residues. The V gene end was trimmed by 4 bases and the J gene end by 4 bases; junction bases not matched to a gene: 5. The CDR3 region is CASSIQGALYGYTF. The CDR3 DNA reads as TGTGCCAGCAGCATACAGGGGGCCCTCTATGGCTACACCTTC.

V and J are TRBV2 and TRBJ1-4; TRBD1 agrees at 10 bases. The CDR3 has 16 amino acids. Losses at the gene ends were 0 bases for V and 8 bases for J; bases not matched to a gene: 6. Germline CDR1 reads SNHLY; CDR2 reads FYNNEI. CDR3 in amino acids: CASSEALGQGREKLFF. CDR3 DNA: TGTGCCAGCAGTGAAGCCCTGGGACAGGGGCGGGAAAAACTGTTTTTT.

The chain has TRBV28 and TRBJ2-2; D unclear. The germline V gene has CDR1 MDHEN and CDR2 SYDVKM. The CDR3 covers 12 residues. Deletions cut 8 bases from V and 4 bases from J, with 8 bases between. The CDR3: CASRRITGELFF. The CDR3 nucleotides read TGTGCCAGCCGGCGTATCACCGGGGAGCTGTTTTTT.

This rearrangement joins TRBV19 to TRBJ1-1; D remains ambiguous. With 5 bases removed from V and 0 bases from J, the gap between germline ends came to 10 bases. This CDR3 comprises 14 residues. CDR1 LNHDA and CDR2 SQIVND come from the germline V gene (reference sequence). CDR3 DNA: TGTGCCAGTAGTGTCGGGAACATGAACACTGAAGCTTTCTTT. Its translation: CASSVGNMNTEAFF. Looking up the rest from reference TRBV19 and TRBJ1-1 gives the full variable domain: DGGITQSPKYLFRKEGQNVTLSCEQNLNHDAMYWYRQDPGQGLRLIYYSQIVNDFQKGDIAEGYSVSREKKESFPLTVTSAQKNPTAFYLCASSVGNMNTEAFFGQGTRLTVV.

J is TRBJ2-7 and V is TRBV12-2; the D call in the table, TRBD2, was not verified against the DNA. TRBV12-2 is described as a pseudogene. The CDR3 covers 14 residues. The CDR3, as DNA: TGTGCAAGTCGCCTACCAGCTAGCGGGAGGGAGCAGTACTTC. It yields the protein CASRLPASGREQYF.

V gene TRBV23-1 combines with J gene TRBJ2-1, with 14 bases fitting TRBD2. TRBV23-1 is an open reading frame, and its role is uncertain. V trimming: 3 bases; J trimming: 8 bases; junction bases outside the gene matches: 6. This CDR3 has 16 amino acids. In DNA form, the CDR3 reads TGCGCCAGCAGTCACCTGGGACTAGCGGGAGCCTATGAGCAGTTCTTC. This gives the protein CASSHLGLAGAYEQFF.

DNA for the CDR3: TGTGCCAGTAGTCGGGCCAGAGAGACCCAGTACTTC. Translation gives CASSRARETQYF. The chain uses TRBV19 and TRBJ2-5, with no clear D. Trimming pared 5 bases from V and 4 bases from J, leaving 8 bases between. This CDR3 comprises 12 residues. Germline-derived CDR1 and CDR2 are LNHDA and SQIVND (reference sequence).

The V and J genes are TRBV4-1 and TRBJ1-5; maybe TRBD1 (6 bases). CDR3 length equals 17 residues. Germline lookup yields CDR1 MGHRA and CDR2 YSYEKL. Trimming removed 4 bases at V and 0 bases at J, with 16 bases between. Here the CDR3 reads CASSPGGGSYSNQPQHF. The CDR3 nucleotides read TGCGCCAGCAGCCCGGGGGGCGGATCTTATAGCAATCAGCCCCAGCATTTT.

CDR3 residues: CASSLTVRGGYTF. DNA of the CDR3: TGTGCCAGCAGCTTAACTGTCAGGGGCGGCTACACCTTC. This chain uses TRBV7-3 with TRBJ1-2, with TRBD1 as a possible D gene (6 bases). Looked up from germline, CDR1 is SGHTA and CDR2 is FQGTGA. V dropped 0 bases and J dropped 8 bases, with 10 bases sitting between them. The CDR3 runs 13 residues.

The chain recombines TRBV10-3 with TRBJ2-2; 8 nucleotides match TRBD1. CDR1 ENHRY and CDR2 SYGVKD come from the germline V gene. V shed 11 bases and J 3 bases; nucleotides not matched to a gene: 11. The CDR3 has 15 amino acids. The DNA of the CDR3 is TGTGCCGGTTCCCAGGGGGCCGCGGACACCGGGGAGCTGTTTTTT. This sequence encodes CAGSQGAADTGELFF.

The V and J genes are TRBV6-5 and TRBJ1-1; D remains unclear. Germline loops: CDR1 MNHEY, CDR2 SVGAGI. CDR3 length equals 10 residues. Trimming shortened V by 5 bases and J by 8 bases, and 6 bases separated the two germline ends. The CDR3 here is CASSTFEAFF. For the CDR3, the DNA is TGTGCCAGCAGTACATTCGAAGCTTTCTTT.